The TCR beta chain under discussion was sequenced for a study of blood T cell repertoires in COVID-19. Only in-frame clones appear in the TCRdb table, and some are missing; sequencing was by immunoSEQ multiplex PCR. Of around 300,000 clones in the sample, roughly 89% were seen once. Trimming removed 3 bases from V and 4 bases from J, with 15 bases in between. This CDR3 spans 15 amino acids. Germline V CDR1 and CDR2: LNHDA, SQIVND (reference sequence). The study assigned cohorts using participant-reported clinical history. The sample consisted of PBMCs or T cells enriched from blood (not recorded which). The receptor comes from a woman aged 40-49 years who had recovered from COVID-19. V is TRBV19 and J is TRBJ1-2; no reliable D call. CDR3 residues: CASSIGGRETYGYTF. Here the CDR3 DNA reads TGTGCCAGTAGTATCGGAGGGAGGGAGACCTATGGCTACACCTTC. Using reference TRBV19 and TRBJ1-2 for the parts outside the CDR3, the full variable domain is DGGITQSPKYLFRKEGQNVTLSCEQNLNHDAMYWYRQDPGQGLRLIYYSQIVNDFQKGDIAEGYSVSREKKESFPLTVTSAQKNPTAFYLCASSIGGRETYGYTFGSGTRLTVV.